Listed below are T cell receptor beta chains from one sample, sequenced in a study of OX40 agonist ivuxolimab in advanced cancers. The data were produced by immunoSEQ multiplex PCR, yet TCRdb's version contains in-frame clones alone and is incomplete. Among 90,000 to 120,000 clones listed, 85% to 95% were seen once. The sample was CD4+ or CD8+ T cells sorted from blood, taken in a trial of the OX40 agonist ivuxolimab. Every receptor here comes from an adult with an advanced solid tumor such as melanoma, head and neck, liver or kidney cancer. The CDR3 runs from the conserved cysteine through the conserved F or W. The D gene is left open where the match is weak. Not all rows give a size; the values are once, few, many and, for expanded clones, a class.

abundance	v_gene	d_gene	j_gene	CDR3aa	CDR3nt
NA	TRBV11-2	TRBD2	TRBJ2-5	CASSSGTSGAQETQYF	TGTGCCAGCAGCTCCGGGACTAGCGGGGCACAAGAGACCCAGTACTTC
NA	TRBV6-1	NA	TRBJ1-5	CASRSGPLGNQPQHF	TGTGCCAGCAGATCCGGCCCTTTGGGCAATCAGCCCCAGCATTTT
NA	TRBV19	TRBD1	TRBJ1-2	CASSHADRGGYTF	TGTGCCAGTAGCCATGCTGACAGGGGAGGCTACACCTTC
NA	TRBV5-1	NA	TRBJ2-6	CASSLGRSSGANVLTF	TGCGCCAGCAGCTTGGGCAGGAGCTCTGGGGCCAACGTCCTGACTTTC
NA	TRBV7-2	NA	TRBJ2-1	CASSLRPGTTYNEQFF	TGTGCCAGCAGCCTACGGCCCGGGACAACTTACAATGAGCAGTTCTTC
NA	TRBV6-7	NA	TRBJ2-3	CASSCSRRDTSTDTQYF	TGTGCCAGCTCGTGCAGCCGGCGGGATACTAGCACAGATACGCAGTATTTT
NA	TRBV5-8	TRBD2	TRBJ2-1	CASSRGGLAGIINEQFF	TGTGCCAGCAGCCGAGGGGGACTAGCGGGGATAATCAATGAGCAGTTCTTC
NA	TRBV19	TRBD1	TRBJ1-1	CASSRQGTNTEAFF	TGTGCCAGTAGTAGACAGGGGACAAACACTGAAGCTTTCTTT
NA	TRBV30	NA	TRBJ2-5	CAWSVQLSETQYF	TGTGCCTGGAGTGTACAACTGTCGGAGACCCAGTACTTC
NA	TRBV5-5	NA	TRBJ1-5	CASSLLVGQPQHF	TGTGCCAGCAGCTTATTAGTTGGTCAGCCCCAGCATTTT
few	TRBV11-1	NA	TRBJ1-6	CASSLDSHNSPLHF	TGTGCCAGCAGCCTAGACAGCCATAATTCACCCCTCCACTTT
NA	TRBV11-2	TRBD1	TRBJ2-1	CASSLLPGTGEYNEQFF	TGTGCCAGCAGCTTATTGCCCGGGACAGGGGAGTACAATGAGCAGTTCTTC
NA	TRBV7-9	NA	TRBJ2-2	CASGEPFTGELFF	TGTGCCAGCGGGGAGCCTTTCACCGGGGAGCTGTTTTTT
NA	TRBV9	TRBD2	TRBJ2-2	CASSAQLAGGTGELFF	TGTGCCAGCAGCGCCCAACTAGCGGGAGGAACCGGGGAGCTGTTTTTT
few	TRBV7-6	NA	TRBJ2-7	CASSVGRAYEQYF	TGTGCCAGCAGCGTGGGACGGGCCTACGAGCAGTACTTC
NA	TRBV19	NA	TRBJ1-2	CASTPDRFYGYTF	TGTGCCAGTACCCCGGACAGATTCTATGGCTACACCTTC
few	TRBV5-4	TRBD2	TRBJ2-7	CASSWAGGRAHEQYF	TGTGCCAGCAGCTGGGCAGGCGGGAGGGCCCACGAGCAGTACTTC
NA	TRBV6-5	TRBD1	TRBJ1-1	CASSTGVFQNTEAFF	TGTGCCAGCTCGACAGGGGTTTTCCAGAACACTGAAGCTTTCTTT
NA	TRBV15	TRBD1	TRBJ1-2	CATSRSSKQGAHGYTF	TGTGCCACCAGCAGATCCTCCAAACAGGGGGCCCATGGCTACACCTTC
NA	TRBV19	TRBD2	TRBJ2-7	CASSRGGRPPYEQYF	TGTGCCAGTAGTCGAGGCGGGAGGCCCCCCTACGAGCAGTACTTC
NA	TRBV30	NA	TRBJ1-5	CAWSGSRGSQPQHF	TGTGCCTGGAGCGGAAGTCGGGGGAGTCAGCCCCAGCATTTT
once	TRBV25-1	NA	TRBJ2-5	CASSDPTGKETQYF	TGTGCCAGCAGTGACCCAACAGGGAAAGAGACCCAGTACTTC
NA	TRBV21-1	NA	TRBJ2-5	CASSTPGFWETQYF	TGTGCCAGCAGTACCCCCGGTTTCTGGGAGACCCAGTACTTC
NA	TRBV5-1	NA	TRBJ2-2	CASSLVGANPGELFF	TGCGCCAGCAGCTTGGTCGGGGCAAATCCCGGGGAGCTGTTTTTT
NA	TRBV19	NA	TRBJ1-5	CASSQVGQRTNQPQHF	TGTGCCAGTAGTCAAGTTGGGCAGCGTACCAATCAGCCCCAGCATTTT
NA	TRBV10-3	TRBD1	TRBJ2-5	CAISDRDTARETQYF	TGTGCCATCAGCGACAGGGATACTGCGCGAGAGACCCAGTACTTC
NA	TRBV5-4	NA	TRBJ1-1	CASSDNRDRNTEAFF	TGTGCCAGCAGCGATAACAGGGATCGTAACACTGAAGCTTTCTTT
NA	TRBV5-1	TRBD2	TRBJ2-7	CASSSRTSGSRHEQYF	TGCGCCAGCAGCAGCCGGACTAGCGGGAGTCGACACGAGCAGTACTTC
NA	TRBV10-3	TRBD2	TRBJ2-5	CAISEGTSGGQETQYF	TGTGCCATCAGTGAGGGGACTAGCGGGGGCCAAGAGACCCAGTACTTC
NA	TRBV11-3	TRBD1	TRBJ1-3	CASSQGQGSGNTIYF	TGTGCCAGCAGCCAAGGACAGGGCTCTGGAAACACCATATATTTT
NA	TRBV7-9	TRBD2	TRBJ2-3	CASLAGLSTDTQYF	TGTGCCAGCCTAGCGGGCCTAAGCACAGATACGCAGTATTTT
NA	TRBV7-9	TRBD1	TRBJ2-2	CASSRDLTGGGELFF	TGTGCCAGCAGCCGGGACTTGACAGGGGGCGGGGAGCTGTTTTTT
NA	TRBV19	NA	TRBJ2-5	CASSKGVQETQYF	TGTGCCAGTTCGAAGGGGGTCCAAGAGACCCAGTACTTC
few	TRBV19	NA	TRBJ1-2	CASSVRQGYTF	TGTGCCAGTAGTGTCCGACAGGGCTACACCTTC
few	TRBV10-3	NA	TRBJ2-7	CAIKVGPDLYYEQYF	TGTGCCATCAAAGTAGGCCCGGACTTGTACTACGAGCAGTACTTC
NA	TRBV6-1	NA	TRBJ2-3	CASSGWDSTDTQYF	TGTGCCAGCAGTGGATGGGACAGCACAGATACGCAGTATTTT
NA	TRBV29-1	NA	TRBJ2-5	CSVNPQGGQETQYF	TGCAGCGTTAATCCCCAGGGCGGGCAAGAGACCCAGTACTTC
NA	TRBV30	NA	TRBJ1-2	CAWSASGWNGYTF	TGTGCCTGGAGTGCATCGGGATGGAATGGCTACACCTTC
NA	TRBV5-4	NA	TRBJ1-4	CASSLLGAEKLFF	TGTGCCAGTTCTTTACTCGGCGCGGAAAAACTGTTTTTT
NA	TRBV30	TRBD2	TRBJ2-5	CAWALADQETQYF	TGTGCCTGGGCACTAGCGGATCAAGAGACCCAGTACTTC
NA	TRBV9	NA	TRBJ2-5	CASSVAGSVGETQYF	TGTGCCAGCAGCGTAGCTGGGTCGGTCGGGGAGACCCAGTACTTC
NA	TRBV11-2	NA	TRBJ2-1	CASSLGGAGEQFF	TGTGCCAGCAGCTTAGGAGGGGCTGGTGAGCAGTTCTTC
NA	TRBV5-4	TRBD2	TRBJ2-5	CASTSGRADETQYF	TGTGCCAGCACCTCAGGGAGGGCCGACGAGACCCAGTACTTC
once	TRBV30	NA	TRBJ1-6	CAWSLGNFSPLHF	TGTGCCTGGTCGTTAGGGAATTTTTCACCCCTCCACTTT
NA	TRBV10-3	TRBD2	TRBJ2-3	CAISETGGGPPTDTQYF	TGTGCCATCAGTGAGACGGGAGGGGGGCCCCCCACAGATACGCAGTATTTT
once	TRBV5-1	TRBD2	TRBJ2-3	CASSSRLALKTDTQYF	TGCGCCAGCAGCTCCCGACTAGCGTTGAAAACAGATACGCAGTATTTT
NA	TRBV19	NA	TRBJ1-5	CASRLDSAYSNQPQHF	TGTGCCAGTAGGTTGGACAGTGCGTATAGCAATCAGCCCCAGCATTTT
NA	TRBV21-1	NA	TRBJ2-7	CALLRESSYEQYF	TGTGCCCTTCTTAGGGAAAGCTCCTACGAGCAGTACTTC
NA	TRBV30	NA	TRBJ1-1	CAWTNGQTRNTEAFF	TGTGCCTGGACCAATGGACAGACAAGGAACACTGAAGCTTTCTTT
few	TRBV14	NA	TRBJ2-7	CASSRLPREQYF	TGTGCCAGCAGCCGTCTCCCGAGGGAGCAGTACTTC
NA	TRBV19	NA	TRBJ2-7	CASSIGELTYEQYF	TGTGCCAGTAGTATCGGTGAGCTAACGTACGAGCAGTACTTC
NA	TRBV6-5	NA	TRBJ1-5	CASREGLSNQPQHF	TGTGCCAGCAGGGAGGGACTTAGCAATCAGCCCCAGCATTTT
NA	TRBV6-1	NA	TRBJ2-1	CASSEVGPRDHNEQFF	TGTGCCAGCAGTGAAGTAGGTCCCCGAGACCACAATGAGCAGTTCTTC